The 27 T cell receptor beta chains presented below share a single source sample, sequenced in a study of cytomegalovirus exposure and HLA in healthy donors (dated by TCRdb to 2015 to 2018). The library was generated by the immunoSEQ multiplex PCR assay. For the multiplex PCR, a mixture combining 60 forward primers for TCR Vbeta segments and 13 reverse primers for TCR Jbeta segments was used. TCRdb took over this immuneACCESS table, retaining in-frame rearrangements with V and J assigned. Such tables are incomplete; in checked studies, under half of the missing clones stem from an unresolved V gene, and the remainder is unexplained. This sample holds around 120,000 clones; around 84% were observed only once. The ten largest clonotypes hold roughly 3% of the sample. Material for sequencing was PBMCs. All receptors derive from a man aged 50 to 60 in good health and CMV-seronegative.

CDR3 nucleotide sequence: TGTGCCAGCAGCGTCAGAACGGGGGGGGACACAGATACGCAGTATTTT. Amino acids: CASSVRTGGDTDTQYF. The chain combines TRBV13 with TRBJ2-3; 8 bases are a match to TRBD2. This CDR3 is 16 amino acids long. Germline V gene sequence: CDR1 PRHDT, CDR2 FYEKMQ (reference sequence). J gave up 2 bases and V 5 bases, and 9 bases lay outside the gene matches. Complete variable domain (other parts from reference TRBV13 and TRBJ2-3): AAGVIQSPRHLIKEKRETATLKCYPIPRHDTVYWYQQGPGQDPQFLISFYEKMQSDKGSIPDRFSAQQFSDYHSELNMSSLELGDSALYFCASSVRTGGDTDTQYFGPGTRLTVL.

V and J are TRBV4-1 and TRBJ1-1; perhaps TRBD1 as D (6 bases). This CDR3 spans 15 amino acids. The V end lost 0 bases, the J end lost 2 bases, and 10 bases lay between the germline ends. Germline V gene sequence: CDR1 MGHRA, CDR2 YSYEKL. This CDR3 reads CASSQDGGSNTEAFF. The CDR3, as DNA: TGCGCCAGCAGCCAAGATGGGGGCAGTAACACTGAAGCTTTCTTT.

As regards this clone: This sample also contains other DNA sequences that code for the same CDR3. CDR3 nucleotide sequence: TGCGCCAGCAGGCCTAACCGAGTCGGTAATTCACCCCTCCACTTT. It yields the protein CASRPNRVGNSPLHF. The rearrangement joins TRBV4-1 to TRBJ1-6; D gene unclear. The CDR3 has 15 residues. V shed 6 bases and J shed 6 bases, with 15 bases lying between them. Germline V gene sequence: CDR1 MGHRA, CDR2 YSYEKL.

A remark on this clone: Germline and junction disagree at one end, which may indicate a read error. This chain connects TRBV9 to TRBJ2-2, with 10 bases matching TRBD1. Germline lookup yields CDR1 SGDLS and CDR2 YYNGEE. CDR3 length: 15 residues. CDR3 sequence: CAGSAGDRGTGELFF. The CDR3 DNA reads TGTGCCGGCAGCGCTGGGGACAGGGGAACCGGGGAGCTGTTTTTT. Together with reference TRBV9 and TRBJ2-2, the CDR3 gives the full variable domain: DSGVTQTPKHLITATGQRVTLRCSPRSGDLSVYWYQQSLDQGLQFLIQYYNGEERAKGNILERFSAQQFPDLHSELNLSSLELGDSALYFCAGSAGDRGTGELFFGEGSRLTVL.

This clone was counted between two and nine times. The V call is TRBV9, the J call TRBJ1-1; D is perhaps TRBD1 (6 bases). V dropped 4 bases and J dropped 5 bases, with 24 bases sitting between them. Germline V gene sequence: CDR1 SGDLS, CDR2 YYNGEE. This CDR3 region has 17 residues. CDR3 DNA sequence: TGTGCCAGCAGCAAATACGTCCGAGGGGGGGGAGGGACTGAAGCTTTCTTT. Amino acids: CASSKYVRGGGGTEAFF.

V is TRBV18 and J is TRBJ1-1; weak D call: TRBD1 (5 bases). Trimming left V 0 bases short and J 1 base short, with 12 bases between. The germline V gene has CDR1 KGHSH and CDR2 LQKENI. The CDR3 loop spans 16 amino acids. The CDR3: CASSPPKTQGNTEAFF. The CDR3 nucleotides read TGTGCCAGCTCACCACCCAAAACTCAGGGGAACACTGAAGCTTTCTTT.

CDR3 sequence: CASSEYEGGNQPQHF. CDR3 in DNA: TGTGCCAGCAGTGAATACGAGGGAGGCAATCAGCCCCAGCATTTT. The V gene is TRBV6-1, the J gene TRBJ1-5; D gene ambiguous. V was pared by 2 bases and J by 2 bases, with 10 bases between. Germline V gene lookup returns CDR1 MNHNS and CDR2 SASEGT. The CDR3 runs 15 residues.

Worth noting for this clone: An end of the junction differs from the germline gene, which may be a read error. The CDR3 sequence: CASSLERGGTDTQYF. The CDR3 DNA follows: TGTGCTAGCAGCCTTGAGCGGGGGGGCACAGATACGCAGTATTTT. V usage is TRBV7-7 and J usage is TRBJ2-3; TRBD2 matches at 9 bases. The CDR3 consists of 15 residues. From germline, CDR1 is SSHAT and CDR2 FNYEAQ (reference sequence).

The CDR3 is CASRLRQANEKLFF. The DNA for the CDR3 is TGTGCCAGCAGATTACGACAGGCGAATGAAAAACTGTTTTTT. The chain is built from TRBV2 and TRBJ1-4; D may be TRBD1 (6 bases). CDR3 length: 14 amino acids. The ends were cut back, 6 bases at V and 5 bases at J, with 13 bases in the middle. Germline V gives CDR1 SNHLY, CDR2 FYNNEI.

The chain employs TRBV15 and TRBJ2-1; 10 nucleotides match TRBD2. This CDR3 is 14 amino acids long. In germline, CDR1 is LNHNV, CDR2 YYDKDF (reference sequence). After removal of 7 bases from V and 8 bases from J, the junction contained 8 bases not matched to a gene. As DNA, the CDR3 is TGTGCCACCAAGGTCGGAGCGGGGGGGTATGAGCAGTTCTTC. Its protein is CATKVGAGGYEQFF. Together with reference TRBV15 and TRBJ2-1, the CDR3 gives the full variable domain: DAMVIQNPRYQVTQFGKPVTLSCSQTLNHNVMYWYQQKSSQAPKLLFHYYDKDFNNEADTPDNFQSRRPNTSFCFLDIRSPGLGDTAMYLCATKVGAGGYEQFFGPGTRLTVL.

The chain is built from TRBV15 and TRBJ2-7; D is uncertain. Germline CDR1 LNHNV, CDR2 YYDKDF (reference sequence). The CDR3 consists of 16 residues. Trimming removed 0 bases at V and 1 base at J, with 13 bases between. The CDR3 DNA reads as TGTGCCACCAGCAGAGATTTCGGGTCCAGTTCCTACGAGCAGTACTTC. Its protein is CATSRDFGSSSYEQYF.

The chain carries TRBV7-2 and TRBJ1-5; no definite D call. Trimming took 1 base from V and 0 from J, leaving 7 bases between them. The CDR3 has 15 amino acids. Germline CDR1 and CDR2: SGHTA and FQGNSA. CDR3 protein: CASSLDRHSNQPQHF. The CDR3, as DNA: TGTGCCAGCAGCTTAGACAGACATAGCAATCAGCCCCAGCATTTT.

This chain uses TRBV4-1 with TRBJ1-1, with a weak D call TRBD1 (5 bases). The V end was cut by 2 bases, the J end by 4 bases, with 20 bases between. The CDR3 has 17 amino acids. Germline V gene lookup returns CDR1 MGHRA and CDR2 YSYEKL. CDR3 sequence (DNA): TGCGCCAGCAGCCAACCCTTCTCCGGGCGCGGGGGCACTGAAGCTTTCTTT. The encoded protein is CASSQPFSGRGGTEAFF.

About this clone: The junction and the germline gene differ at one end; a read error may be behind it. The chain employs TRBV5-1 and TRBJ2-5; 10 positions match TRBD1. Germline V gene lookup returns CDR1 SGHRS and CDR2 YFSETQ. This CDR3 region has 15 residues. The CDR3 sequence is CASSRDRGGQGTQYF. In DNA form, the CDR3 reads TGCGCCAGCAGTCGGGACAGGGGAGGCCAAGGGACCCAGTACTTC. Full variable domain (rest looked up from reference TRBV5-1 and TRBJ2-5): KAGVTQTPRYLIKTRGQQVTLSCSPISGHRSVSWYQQTPGQGLQFLFEYFSETQRNKGNFPGRFSGRQFSNSRSEMNVSTLELGDSALYLCASSRDRGGQGTQYFGPGTRLLVL.

The rearrangement links TRBV19 to TRBJ1-6, with no clear D. The V gene lost 5 bases and the J gene lost 3 bases, with 8 bases spanning the gap. CDR3 length equals 14 residues. Germline V gene lookup returns CDR1 LNHDA and CDR2 SQIVND (reference sequence). The CDR3: CASSLRDYNSPLHF. CDR3 sequence (DNA): TGTGCCAGTAGTCTCCGGGACTATAATTCACCCCTCCACTTT. Supplemented by reference TRBV19 and TRBJ1-6, the full variable domain reads DGGITQSPKYLFRKEGQNVTLSCEQNLNHDAMYWYRQDPGQGLRLIYYSQIVNDFQKGDIAEGYSVSREKKESFPLTVTSAQKNPTAFYLCASSLRDYNSPLHFGNGTRLTVT.

This rearrangement joins TRBV5-6 to TRBJ2-2; the match to TRBD1 covers 7 bases. The V segment lost 3 bases and the J segment 4 bases; nucleotides outside the gene matches: 9. The CDR3 is 16 residues long. The germline V gene encodes CDR1 SGHDT and CDR2 YYEEEE. In DNA, the CDR3 is TGTGCCAGCAGCTCGCTGACAGGGAAACCCACCGGGGAGCTGTTTTTT. This codes for CASSSLTGKPTGELFF.

The chain couples TRBV18 to TRBJ1-2, with D perhaps matching TRBD1 (6 bases). The germline V gene encodes CDR1 KGHSH and CDR2 LQKENI. The CDR3 totals 15 residues. Trimming stripped 3 bases from V and 4 bases from J, with 15 bases between. Here the CDR3 reads CASSPGRDTSYGYTF. The CDR3 DNA sequence: TGTGCCAGCTCACCGGGCCGGGACACCTCCTATGGCTACACCTTC.

The chain links TRBV27 to TRBJ2-3, with TRBD2 identical over 9 bases. This CDR3 comprises 17 residues. V lost 6 bases, J lost 2 bases, and 12 bases stayed unmatched. Germline V gene sequence: CDR1 MNHEY, CDR2 SMNVEV (reference sequence). The CDR3 reads CASRGKLGLALTDTQYF. Written as DNA, the CDR3 is TGTGCCAGCAGGGGGAAATTGGGACTAGCCCTCACAGATACGCAGTATTTT.

This clone was found once. V is TRBV5-4 and J is TRBJ1-1; the D gene is possibly TRBD1 (6 bases). The CDR3 consists of 13 residues. Germline values: CDR1 SGHNT, CDR2 YYREEE (reference sequence). V lost 5 bases and J lost 1, with 9 bases in between. CDR3 amino acids: CASRAGENTEAFF. The CDR3 DNA reads as TGTGCCAGCAGGGCAGGGGAGAACACTGAAGCTTTCTTT.

Turning to this clone: The germline gene is not matched at one end of the junction; a read error may be the cause. This specimen includes other DNA sequences encoding the same CDR3. The chain recombines TRBV29-1 with TRBJ2-3, with a weak D call TRBD1 (5 bases). CDR3 length: 13 residues. Germline lookup yields CDR1 SQVTM and CDR2 ANQGSEA. The CDR3 DNA follows: TGCAGCGGACAGTTTGTGAGCACGGATACGCAGTATTTT. Translated, it gives CSGQFVSTDTQYF.

The gene calls are TRBV7-9 and TRBJ2-7, with TRBD1 identical over 12 bases. V lost 5 bases, J lost 0 bases, and 2 bases stayed unmatched. There are 15 residues in the CDR3. Per germline, CDR1 SEHNR and CDR2 FQNEAQ (reference sequence). The CDR3 here is CASSPGQGASYEQYF. DNA of the CDR3: TGTGCCAGCAGCCCGGGACAGGGGGCCTCCTACGAGCAGTACTTC.

CDR3 nucleotides: TGCGCCAGCAGCGAGACAGGGTACCCCTACGAGCAGTACTTC. Amino acid sequence: CASSETGYPYEQYF. V usage is TRBV10-1 and J usage is TRBJ2-5; 7 bases are shared with TRBD1. The J call is in doubt because the DNA end fits TRBJ2-7 better. The CDR3 is made up of 14 amino acids. The germline gives CDR1 WNHNN, CDR2 SYGVQD (reference sequence).

The chain joins TRBV2 to TRBJ2-3, with 13 positions matching TRBD2. Germline V lookup: CDR1 SNHLY, CDR2 FYNNEI. The CDR3 length is 15 residues. Unmatched junction bases numbered 8, after V lost 7 bases and J lost 7 bases. The CDR3 sequence: CASNTGTSGAHTQYF. The CDR3 DNA follows: TGTGCCAGCAATACTGGGACTAGCGGGGCACATACGCAGTATTTT.

This rearrangement joins TRBV5-1 to TRBJ2-5, with D perhaps matching TRBD2 (5 bases). This CDR3 has 14 residues. CDR1 is SGHRS and CDR2 is YFSETQ in the germline V gene. The germline V and J ends were trimmed by 4 bases and 4 bases, with 14 bases remaining between them. The CDR3 protein is CASSAAYAGETQYF. The CDR3, as DNA: TGCGCCAGCAGCGCCGCCTATGCGGGAGAGACCCAGTACTTC.

The V call is TRBV15, the J call TRBJ2-1, with D perhaps TRBD2 (5 bases). The CDR3 is 17 residues long. The germline V gene has CDR1 LNHNV and CDR2 YYDKDF (reference sequence). Between the trimmed V and J ends, which lost 4 bases and 3 bases, there was a span of 19 bases. The CDR3: CATSNPERAVGYNEQFF. The CDR3 DNA sequence: TGTGCCACCAGCAACCCGGAGAGGGCAGTAGGCTACAATGAGCAGTTCTTC.

The J gene is TRBJ1-4, the V gene TRBV19; 11 bases map to TRBD1. Germline CDR1 LNHDA, CDR2 SQIVND (reference sequence). The CDR3 runs 19 residues. After removal of 7 bases from V and 4 bases from J, the junction contained 17 bases not matched to a gene. CDR3 sequence: CASTTSSGTGGHGNEKLFF. As DNA, the CDR3 is TGTGCCAGTACCACATCCTCCGGGACAGGGGGGCACGGTAATGAAAAACTGTTTTTT.

The chain is built from TRBV6-5 and TRBJ1-4; D unclear. This CDR3 has 16 residues. Deletions cut 2 bases from V and 8 bases from J, with 18 bases between. The germline gives CDR1 MNHEY, CDR2 SVGAGI. The CDR3 here is CASSYGVRLGGEKLFF. CDR3 sequence (DNA): TGTGCCAGCAGTTACGGTGTGAGACTCGGAGGGGAAAAACTGTTTTTT.